Each of the 22 T cell receptor beta chains below was sequenced from the same sample in a study of cytomegalovirus exposure and HLA in healthy donors. 60 Vbeta and 13 Jbeta primers were used in PCR. Assay: immunoSEQ multiplex PCR; the TCRdb copy retains only in-frame clones and omits some. Among 150,000 to 250,000 clones, around 78% were seen once, and the ten largest hold approximately 2%. Sequenced: PBMCs. These TCRs come from a man aged 25-40 years in good health and CMV-seronegative.

The gene calls are TRBV29-1 and TRBJ2-7; TRBD1 is a possible D gene (6 bases). In germline, CDR1 is SQVTM, CDR2 ANQGSEA. This CDR3 has 12 residues. Trimming cost V 5 bases and J 3 bases, with 11 bases left between them. CDR3 amino acids: CSVMTGFYEQYF. Here the CDR3 DNA reads TGCAGCGTTATGACAGGATTCTACGAGCAGTACTTC.

The chain is built from TRBV7-9 and TRBJ2-3; 7 nucleotides agree with TRBD1. The CDR3 has 15 amino acids. The V gene end was trimmed by 8 bases and the J gene end by 5 bases; junction bases not matched to a gene: 13. The germline gives CDR1 SEHNR, CDR2 FQNEAQ (reference sequence). The CDR3 loop reads CASASFTGDGDTQYF. CDR3 coding DNA: TGTGCCAGCGCCTCTTTTACAGGGGATGGAGATACGCAGTATTTT.

This chain uses TRBV6-5 with TRBJ1-1; D may be TRBD1 (5 bases). The CDR3 extends over 12 amino acids. Germline-derived CDR1 and CDR2 are MNHEY and SVGAGI. Trimming took 4 bases from V and 4 from J, leaving 7 bases between them. CDR3 sequence reads: CASSSRATEAFF. The CDR3 region has the DNA TGTGCCAGCAGTTCCAGGGCCACTGAAGCTTTCTTT.

This chain uses TRBV4-1 with TRBJ2-7, with 11 bases identical to TRBD2. V lost 1 base to trimming and J lost 7 bases; unmatched junction nucleotides: 6. The CDR3 extends over 15 amino acids. Germline values: CDR1 MGHRA, CDR2 YSYEKL. The CDR3 region is CASSQVLAGGWEQYF. The CDR3 nucleotides are TGCGCCAGCAGCCAAGTCCTAGCGGGGGGCTGGGAGCAGTACTTC.

The V call is TRBV19, the J call TRBJ2-7; D may be TRBD1 (5 bases). Per germline, CDR1 LNHDA and CDR2 SQIVND (reference sequence). V shed 3 bases and J shed 3 bases, with 12 bases lying between them. The CDR3 covers 14 residues. DNA for the CDR3: TGTGCCAGTAGTATGGCAGGGCCAAGCTACGAGCAGTACTTC. This sequence encodes CASSMAGPSYEQYF.

V and J are TRBV5-1 and TRBJ2-1, with 7 bases lining up with TRBD2. CDR1 is SGHRS and CDR2 is YFSETQ in the germline V gene. This CDR3 has 18 residues. J was trimmed by 2 bases and V by 4 bases; bases with no gene match: 15. The CDR3 nucleotides read TGCGCCAGCAGCCCGGAATTTATCGGGAGGTTCACCTACAATGAGCAGTTCTTC. Translation gives CASSPEFIGRFTYNEQFF.

V is TRBV18 and J is TRBJ2-7; D is unclear. Trimming left V 2 bases short and J 2 bases short, with 7 bases between. Germline CDR1 KGHSH, CDR2 LQKENI. The CDR3 covers 13 residues. The CDR3 nucleotides read TGTGCCAGCTCACCAGGGCAGACCTACGAGCAGTACTTC. Amino acid sequence: CASSPGQTYEQYF.

This rearrangement joins TRBV19 to TRBJ2-7, with 9 bases aligning to TRBD1. The CDR3 consists of 12 residues. The germline V gene encodes CDR1 LNHDA and CDR2 SQIVND (reference sequence). V was clipped by 10 bases and J by 3 bases; unmatched bases: 4. The CDR3 loop reads CATSTGGYEQYF. CDR3 sequence (DNA): TGTGCCACTTCGACAGGGGGCTACGAGCAGTACTTC. The full variable domain, with the rest looked up from reference TRBV19 and TRBJ2-7, is DGGITQSPKYLFRKEGQNVTLSCEQNLNHDAMYWYRQDPGQGLRLIYYSQIVNDFQKGDIAEGYSVSREKKESFPLTVTSAQKNPTAFYLCATSTGGYEQYFGPGTRLTVT.

The V gene is TRBV4-2, the J gene TRBJ2-1; 11 bases map to TRBD2. Germline loops: CDR1 LGHNA, CDR2 YNFKEQ. J gave up 3 bases and V 0 bases, and 4 bases lay outside the gene matches. This CDR3 contains 17 residues. The CDR3, as DNA: TGTGCCAGCAGCCAAGAAACAGGACTAGCGGGCTACAATGAGCAGTTCTTC. This sequence encodes CASSQETGLAGYNEQFF.

The chain links TRBV9 to TRBJ1-2, with D possibly TRBD1 on 6 matching bases. The CDR3 extends over 15 amino acids. V lost 3 bases, J lost 5 bases, and 17 bases lay in between. The V gene's germline CDR1 is SGDLS and CDR2 YYNGEE. CDR3 coding DNA: TGTGCCAGCAGCGAAAGGGACACGCGCCCTTATGGCTACACCTTC. Its translation: CASSERDTRPYGYTF. Filled out from reference TRBV9 and TRBJ1-2, the complete variable domain reads DSGVTQTPKHLITATGQRVTLRCSPRSGDLSVYWYQQSLDQGLQFLIQYYNGEERAKGNILERFSAQQFPDLHSELNLSSLELGDSALYFCASSERDTRPYGYTFGSGTRLTVV.

The chain has TRBV11-2 and TRBJ2-3; the D is unclear. This CDR3 has 13 amino acids. Germline V gene data show CDR1 as SGHAT and CDR2 as FQNNGV. Between the trimmed V and J ends, which lost 1 base and 7 bases, there was a span of 9 bases. CDR3 amino acids: CASSLVRSNTQYF. Here the CDR3 DNA reads TGTGCCAGCAGCTTAGTCCGAAGCAATACGCAGTATTTT.

The J gene is TRBJ1-1, the V gene TRBV6-1; no clear D. Germline CDR1 MNHNS, CDR2 SASEGT. V was trimmed by 3 bases and J by 3 bases, leaving 11 bases between them. This CDR3 contains 14 residues. The CDR3 is CASSDYYGDTEAFF. The DNA for the CDR3 is TGTGCCAGCAGTGACTACTATGGCGACACTGAAGCTTTCTTT.

The chain combines TRBV5-8 with TRBJ2-7, with 9 bases identical to TRBD1. Per the germline V gene, CDR1 is SGHTS and CDR2 is YDEGEE. J was trimmed by 0 bases and V by 4 bases; bases with no gene match: 2. This CDR3 spans 14 amino acids. The CDR3 sequence is CASSPTGGSYEQYF. CDR3 bases: TGTGCCAGCAGCCCGACAGGGGGCTCCTACGAGCAGTACTTC.

V and J are TRBV21-1 and TRBJ2-7; the DNA was not used to check the table's D call, TRBD2. TRBV21-1 is assigned pseudogene status. The CDR3 covers 13 residues. CDR3 nucleotides: TGTGCCAGCAGCAAATCTAGGACCTACGAGCAGTACTTC. This encodes CASSKSRTYEQYF.

The table lists this clone with a few counts. This rearrangement joins TRBV28 to TRBJ1-5, with TRBD1 identical over 7 bases. Germline CDR1 reads MDHEN; CDR2 reads SYDVKM. V trimming: 6 bases; J trimming: 7 bases; junction bases outside the gene matches: 9. The CDR3 runs 14 residues. The CDR3 nucleotides are TGTGCCAGCAGCAATACAGGGGCTGAACAGCCCCAGCATTTT. Its translation is CASSNTGAEQPQHF.

This clone was picked up one time. The V and J genes are TRBV5-1 and TRBJ2-5; D unclear. The CDR3 contains 17 residues. CDR1 is SGHRS, CDR2 YFSETQ, per germline. V dropped 4 bases and J dropped 0 bases, with 19 bases sitting between them. CDR3 amino acids: CASSRTEPQLYQETQYF. CDR3 nucleotides: TGCGCCAGCAGCCGAACGGAACCACAGCTTTACCAAGAGACCCAGTACTTC.

V is TRBV5-4 and J is TRBJ2-1; a weak D match, TRBD2 (5 bases). V was pared by 4 bases and J by 9 bases, with 17 bases between. Germline loops: CDR1 SGHNT, CDR2 YYREEE (reference sequence). The CDR3 has 14 residues. As DNA, the CDR3 is TGTGCCAGCAGCCCGGGAAGGCTCCAAGGTGAGCAGTTCTTC. Its protein is CASSPGRLQGEQFF.

The chain couples TRBV29-1 to TRBJ2-1; 9 nucleotides agree with TRBD2. The CDR3 runs 14 residues. The V segment lost 3 bases and the J segment 5 bases; nucleotides outside the gene matches: 5. In germline, CDR1 is SQVTM, CDR2 ANQGSEA. CDR3 DNA sequence: TGCAGCGTTGAGGGTAGCGGGAGAAACAATGAGCAGTTCTTC. Its translation is CSVEGSGRNNEQFF.

V and J are TRBV7-6 and TRBJ1-4, with a tentative D call TRBD1 (6 bases). The CDR3 spans 16 residues. V was cut by 1 base and J by 5 bases, with 14 bases left in between. From germline, CDR1 is SGHVS and CDR2 FNYEAQ. The CDR3 here is CASSLDIPGTNEKLFF. Written as DNA, the CDR3 is TGTGCCAGCAGCTTAGATATTCCAGGGACAAATGAAAAACTGTTTTTT.

This rearrangement joins TRBV5-6 to TRBJ1-6; D unresolved. V was trimmed by 4 bases and J by 9 bases, leaving 17 bases between them. The CDR3 sequence is 15 residues long. Germline values: CDR1 SGHDT, CDR2 YYEEEE. The CDR3 spells CASSRVSGGISPLHF. The CDR3 bases are TGTGCCAGCAGCCGGGTGAGCGGCGGGATTTCACCCCTCCACTTT.

This clone was seen a single time. The V gene is TRBV19, the J gene TRBJ2-1; 12 bases map to TRBD2. The germline V gene has CDR1 LNHDA and CDR2 SQIVND (reference sequence). The CDR3 extends over 14 amino acids. V was pared by 5 bases and J by 6 bases, with 2 bases of the junction left unmatched. The CDR3 spells CASSLAGGRNEQFF. Here the CDR3 DNA reads TGTGCCAGTAGTCTAGCGGGAGGGCGCAATGAGCAGTTCTTC.

The chain uses TRBV19 and TRBJ1-5; D is undetermined. With 4 bases removed from V and 0 bases from J, the gap between germline ends came to 10 bases. The germline V gene encodes CDR1 LNHDA and CDR2 SQIVND (reference sequence). The CDR3 extends over 15 amino acids. The CDR3: CASSTDKNSNQPQHF. CDR3 DNA sequence: TGTGCCAGTAGTACCGACAAGAATAGCAATCAGCCCCAGCATTTT.